This TCR beta chain was sequenced in a study of regulatory T cells in long-lasting Graves disease listed by TCRdb under 2021. About the full investigation: Patients with newly diagnosed Graves' disease had been on antithyroid drugs for under 3 months. This study used TCR sequencing and RNA sequencing of peripheral blood to compare persistent Graves' disease patients against newly diagnosed Graves' disease patients. The study was conducted in China and was registered as a clinical trial. A total of about 33 samples underwent TCR sequencing, from about 13 patients with persistent Graves' disease and 20 or so patients with newly diagnosed Graves' disease.

The library was made by multiplex PCR. Sequenced using an Illumina HiSeq 4000. To build TCR beta libraries, CDR3 regions were amplified by Arm-PCR using iRepertoire HTBI primers. Gel purification was performed on PCR products prior to sequencing. The authors' analysis ran thus. Across samples, fewer than 70 TRBV and 12 to 15 TRBJ segments were identified and used for gene usage analysis of CDR3 amino acid clonotypes. Filtered high-quality paired reads were merged into contigs using COPE and FqMerger. Contigs were aligned with BLAST to IMGT TRBV, TRBD and TRBJ reference genes, and CDR3 was defined per IMGT. Highly expanded clones were defined as clonotypes with a frequency above 0.1%. Repertoire diversity was measured by Shannon entropy, and V-J evenness by the Gini coefficient. Clonotypes shared by more than one individual were considered public. Using fastp trimming at Q25 and MiXCR clonotype assembly, TCRdb reanalyzed the public sequencing data and kept in-frame beta chains. Rows are unified per CDR3 protein, each entry keeping the most common DNA and genes. The V and J calls and clone size come from TCRdb's table, not from the authors' own analysis. The sample yields hundreds of thousands of distinct CDR3 sequences; roughly 16% were counted once. The top ten clonotypes cover approximately 20% of the sample.

There are 14 amino acids in the CDR3, from cysteine to phenylalanine inclusive. The entry retains the CDR3 DNA only, 42 bases that are in frame from base 1. At the junction V is shortened by 1 base and J by 4 bases, with 9 bases in between. CDR1 and CDR2 are drawn from the germline V gene: KGHDR, SFDVKD. In the case of this clonotype: No antigen is known for it. Base qualities are not recorded, but no much larger clone differs from it by a single base.

General conclusions and limits of the study: Persistent disease showed preferential use of TRBV28, TRBJ1-2 and TRBJ2-5, whereas newly diagnosed disease favored TRBV20-1 and TRBJ2-1. Persistent Graves' disease patients showed lower TCR Shannon entropy and fewer highly expanded clones than newly diagnosed patients, suggesting clonal expansion. Sequencing and analysis were restricted to the TCR beta chain. Peripheral blood alone was examined, since thyroid tissue, which constituted the primary lesion, could not be accessed. As a limitation, the authors acknowledged that the small sample size may reduce accuracy. More public clonotypes were shared among persistent patients (under 3,000) than among newly diagnosed patients (roughly 1,000).

The time point label of this sample denotes: newly diagnosed GD, antithyroid drugs for less than 3 months. RNA was extracted from PBMCs in TRIzol for both TCR sequencing and RNA sequencing. The diagnosis of Graves' disease was made according to American Thyroid Association guidelines. The patients came from an endocrinology department in Xi'an, China. Each patient gave approximately 10 milliliters of peripheral blood, collected in an EDTA anticoagulant tube. Ficoll Paque Plus density gradient separation was used to isolate PBMCs, and no additional T cell sorting was done. An Agilent 2100 Bioanalyzer and agarose gel were used to assess RNA quality, and a NanoDrop 2000 was used to measure RNA concentration. These data also featured in a second study, about T cells in Graves' hyperthyroidism and ophthalmopathy. Per that second paper: Graves' hyperthyroidism was defined as stable when no progression to ophthalmopathy occurred over 18 months of follow-up. Hyperthyroidism patients were newly diagnosed, with disease duration under 2 months, and aged 18 to 65 years. Patients with uncontrolled infections, other autoimmune diseases, pregnancy or lactation were excluded. Diagnoses were established on the basis of clinical symptoms, serum thyroxine and TRAb, thyroid ultrasound, and orbital computed tomography. A first-round RT-PCR of the TCR CDR3 used the HTBI primer set with the Qiagen OneStep RT-PCR kit. Most expanded thyroid clonotypes (frequency above 0.001) were also found in blood, which suggests that blood repertoires may mirror thyroid immune responses. A 13 V-J signature model separated ophthalmopathy from stable hyperthyroidism, with approximately 86% sensitivity and 81% to 82% specificity in cross-validation and 80%/75% in testing. In validation, progression to ophthalmopathy was predicted by the model with nearly 71% sensitivity and about 72% specificity, a median of roughly 6 months before onset. A discovery cohort of around 100 patients, 43 with Graves' ophthalmopathy and over 55 with stable Graves' hyperthyroidism, was used to find distinguishing TCR V-J signatures. Prospective prediction of ophthalmopathy was tested in an independent validation cohort of fewer than 20 hyperthyroidism patients and some 17 patients who later progressed to ophthalmopathy. The 90 or so discovery patients were randomly split 7:3 into training and test sets. The study also compared thyroid tissue and blood T-cell repertoires from more than five Graves' hyperthyroidism patients. Following sampling, methimazole starting at 30 mg daily was given to hyperthyroidism patients, and high-dose intravenous methylprednisolone was given to ophthalmopathy patients. A second multiplex PCR round built the libraries, followed by size selection and purification. The libraries were sequenced on an Illumina HiSeq2000 using paired-end 100 bp reads. SOAPnuke was used to process the raw data, throwing out any read that contained adapters or uncalled bases, had a mean Phred below 15, or lacked an exact constant-primer or identifier match. High-quality paired reads were merged with COPE v1.2.5, and unique nucleotide sequences were defined as clonotypes. Clonotypes were aligned to IMGT TRBV, TRBD and TRBJ reference segments using MiTCR v1.1. Only V-J combinations with frequency above 0.0001, covering roughly 99% of repertoires, were analysed. The TCS score was defined as F50 (clonal expansion) divided by E x V (chaos), with BLOSUM62-based TCRdist calculated between CDR3 peptides within each V-J. Welch's t-statistics and random forest reduced 514 V-J features to 10 to 15, which were used in a naive Bayes classifier (R e1071). Sample size was not statistically predetermined, and blinding of investigators to group allocation was not performed. The paper reports TCR Vbeta CDR3 sequencing of fewer than 150 peripheral blood samples: approximately 43 ophthalmopathy, roughly 80 hyperthyroidism and approximately 17 progressor patients.

The origin of this receptor is a woman between 25 and 40 years old with Graves disease. Donor details come from another sample of the same person, matched by shared clones. The V gene is TRBV24-1 and the J gene is TRBJ2-5; the D gene cannot be resolved reliably. The specimen comprised peripheral blood mononuclear cells (PBMCs), sampled at new diagnosis, from a patient treated with antithyroid drugs. CDR3 sequence: CATSDLSRAETQYF. The sequenced DNA is TGTGCCACCAGTGATTTATCTAGGGCAGAGACCCAGTACTTC.